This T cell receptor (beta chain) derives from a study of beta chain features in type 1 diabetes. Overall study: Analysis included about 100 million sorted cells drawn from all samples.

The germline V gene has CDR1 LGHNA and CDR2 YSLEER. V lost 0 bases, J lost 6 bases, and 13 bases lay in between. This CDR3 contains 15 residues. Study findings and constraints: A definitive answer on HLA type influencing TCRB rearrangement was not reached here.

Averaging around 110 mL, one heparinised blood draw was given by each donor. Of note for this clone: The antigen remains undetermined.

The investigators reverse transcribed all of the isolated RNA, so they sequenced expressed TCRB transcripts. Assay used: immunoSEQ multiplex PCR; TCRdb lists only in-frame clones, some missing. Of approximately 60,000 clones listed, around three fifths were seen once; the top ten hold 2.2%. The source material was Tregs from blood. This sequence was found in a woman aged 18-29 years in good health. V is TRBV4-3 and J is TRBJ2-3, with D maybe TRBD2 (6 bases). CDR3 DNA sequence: TGCGCCAGCAGCCAAGATAGGGGCGGGGCGGATACGCAGTATTTT. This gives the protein CASSQDRGGADTQYF.